Following are 15 T cell receptor beta chains from one sample sequenced in a study of radiation and T cells in renal cell carcinoma. This sample's time point: baseline pretreatment blood. This sample's treatment: 15 Gy SBRT to primary tumor, nephrectomy 4 weeks later. Produced via immunoSEQ multiplex PCR; TCRdb's table is partial and in-frame only. The sample shows 130,000 or so clones, 70% to 90% of them seen only once. Specimen: blood, collected from a patient whose treatment included radiotherapy and nephrectomy. The source is a woman aged 45-59 years with renal cell carcinoma.

This chain connects TRBV5-8 to TRBJ2-4, with no clear D. CDR3 length: 16 amino acids. The ends were cut back, 4 bases at V and 0 bases at J, with 14 bases in the middle. CDR1 is SGHTS, CDR2 YDEGEE, per germline. The DNA for the CDR3 is TGTGCCAGCAGCCAACTGGGCGTGCTAGCCAAAAACATTCAGTACTTC. It specifies CASSQLGVLAKNIQYF.

The gene calls are TRBV9 and TRBJ1-2; a weak D match, TRBD1 (5 bases). The ends were cut back, 2 bases at V and 4 bases at J, with 15 bases in the middle. Germline CDR1 SGDLS, CDR2 YYNGEE. The CDR3 has 15 residues. In DNA, the CDR3 is TGTGCCAGCAGCGTCACTATCGGGGGGGGCTATGGCTACACCTTC. Translated, it gives CASSVTIGGGYGYTF.

The chain uses TRBV7-8 and TRBJ2-1; 8 bases match TRBD1. The trim removed 4 bases at V and 5 bases at J, leaving 7 bases unmatched. This CDR3 contains 15 residues. Germline assignment: CDR1 SGHVS and CDR2 FQNEAQ. In DNA, the CDR3 is TGTGCCAGCAGCTCGAGACAGGGGATGGACAATGAGCAGTTCTTC. Amino acids: CASSSRQGMDNEQFF.

This chain connects TRBV10-3 to TRBJ2-7; D gene uncertain. This CDR3 contains 13 residues. V was trimmed by 4 bases and J by 1 base, leaving 8 bases between them. Germline V gene data show CDR1 as ENHRY and CDR2 as SYGVKD. CDR3 coding DNA: TGTGCCATCAGTGTACTTCCTTCCTACGAGCAGTACTTC. Amino acid sequence: CAISVLPSYEQYF.

The rearrangement uses TRBV4-1 and TRBJ1-2, with no clear D. In germline, CDR1 is MGHRA, CDR2 YSYEKL. This CDR3 region has 12 residues. V dropped 2 bases and J dropped 8 bases, with 9 bases sitting between them. The CDR3 loop is CASSQYPSGYTF. DNA for the CDR3: TGCGCCAGCAGCCAATACCCGTCCGGCTACACCTTC.

The CDR3 DNA is TGTGCCAGCAGCGTAGGAGTGGGTCCCCCCTACGAGCAGTACTTC. Its translation: CASSVGVGPPYEQYF. The genes are TRBV9 and TRBJ2-7; D gene uncertain. CDR3 length: 15 residues. The germline V and J ends were trimmed by 0 bases and 2 bases, with 12 bases remaining between them. Germline V gene sequence: CDR1 SGDLS, CDR2 YYNGEE. The complete variable domain, with remaining parts taken from reference TRBV9 and TRBJ2-7, reads DSGVTQTPKHLITATGQRVTLRCSPRSGDLSVYWYQQSLDQGLQFLIQYYNGEERAKGNILERFSAQQFPDLHSELNLSSLELGDSALYFCASSVGVGPPYEQYFGPGTRLTVT.

This rearrangement joins TRBV7-2 to TRBJ1-5; D gene ambiguous. This CDR3 is built from 15 residues. Germline V lookup: CDR1 SGHTA, CDR2 FQGNSA. Deletions cut 2 bases from V and 0 bases from J, with 8 bases between. The CDR3 sequence: CASSLLLFSNQPQHF. The DNA of the CDR3 is TGTGCCAGCAGCTTACTCCTGTTTAGCAATCAGCCCCAGCATTTT.

V gene TRBV29-1 combines with J gene TRBJ2-4; 7 nucleotides match TRBD1. Germline lookup yields CDR1 SQVTM and CDR2 ANQGSEA. The CDR3 has 13 amino acids. J gave up 3 bases and V 4 bases, and 3 bases lay outside the gene matches. CDR3 residues: CSVGQGDKNIQYF. Here the CDR3 DNA reads TGCAGCGTTGGACAGGGCGACAAAAACATTCAGTACTTC.

This clone was detected only once. The rearrangement joins TRBV5-4 to TRBJ2-2, with D unresolved. CDR3 length: 14 residues. Per germline, CDR1 SGHNT and CDR2 YYREEE (reference sequence). The V gene lost 4 bases and the J gene lost 3 bases, with 10 bases spanning the gap. The CDR3 region has the DNA TGTGCCAGCAGCCCCGACCCGTACACCGGGGAGCTGTTTTTT. This gives the protein CASSPDPYTGELFF.

The chain has TRBV10-2 and TRBJ1-2; 7 nucleotides align to TRBD1. CDR1 is WSHSY and CDR2 is SAAADI in the germline V gene. The CDR3 runs to 13 residues. V gave up 5 bases and J gave up 1 base; unmatched junction bases: 1. The CDR3 protein is CASSRDSNYGYTF. The CDR3 DNA follows: TGCGCCAGCAGTCGGGACAGTAACTATGGCTACACCTTC.

The chain has TRBV7-9 and TRBJ2-5; D is undetermined. Deletions cut 5 bases from V and 5 bases from J, with 9 bases between. The CDR3 covers 12 residues. Germline CDR1 reads SEHNR; CDR2 reads FQNEAQ (reference sequence). In DNA, the CDR3 is TGTGCCAGCAGCCCCCCTGGGGAGACCCAGTACTTC. It is translated as CASSPPGETQYF.

A remark on this clone: This sample also contains other DNA sequences that code for the same CDR3. The rearrangement joins TRBV19 to TRBJ2-7; 7 bases agree with TRBD1. The CDR3 covers 14 residues. The germline V gene encodes CDR1 LNHDA and CDR2 SQIVND (reference sequence). V shed 4 bases and J 4 bases; nucleotides not matched to a gene: 7. The CDR3 reads CASSNRDRGYEQYF. As DNA, the CDR3 is TGTGCCAGTAGTAACCGGGACAGAGGGTACGAGCAGTACTTC. The entire variable domain, with the rest obtained from reference TRBV19 and TRBJ2-7, is as follows: DGGITQSPKYLFRKEGQNVTLSCEQNLNHDAMYWYRQDPGQGLRLIYYSQIVNDFQKGDIAEGYSVSREKKESFPLTVTSAQKNPTAFYLCASSNRDRGYEQYFGPGTRLTVT.

V gene TRBV4-1 combines with J gene TRBJ1-6; D might be TRBD1 (6 bases). The ends were cut back, 0 bases at V and 11 bases at J, with 17 bases in the middle. This CDR3 comprises 16 residues. Germline V gene data show CDR1 as MGHRA and CDR2 as YSYEKL. CDR3 amino acids: CASSQDGGAVLTPLHF. The CDR3 bases are TGCGCCAGCAGCCAAGATGGGGGGGCGGTTTTAACACCCCTCCACTTT.

The genes are TRBV30 and TRBJ1-2; weak D call: TRBD1 (6 bases). Trimming stripped 5 bases from V and 2 bases from J, with 15 bases between. Germline-derived CDR1 and CDR2 are GTSNPN and SVGIG (reference sequence). The CDR3 runs to 14 residues. CDR3 protein: CAWGTGILNYGYTF. CDR3 nucleotide sequence: TGTGCCTGGGGCACAGGGATTTTGAACTATGGCTACACCTTC.

The rearrangement joins TRBV5-1 to TRBJ1-1; 7 bases align to TRBD1. This CDR3 region has 16 residues. Germline CDR1 SGHRS, CDR2 YFSETQ. Germline trimming cut 4 bases from V and 0 bases from J; bases unmatched to any gene: 9. This CDR3 is CASSPLGTDMNTEAFF. CDR3 nucleotide sequence: TGCGCCAGCAGCCCCCTAGGGACAGATATGAACACTGAAGCTTTCTTT. The entire variable domain, with the rest obtained from reference TRBV5-1 and TRBJ1-1, is as follows: KAGVTQTPRYLIKTRGQQVTLSCSPISGHRSVSWYQQTPGQGLQFLFEYFSETQRNKGNFPGRFSGRQFSNSRSEMNVSTLELGDSALYLCASSPLGTDMNTEAFFGQGTRLTVV.